The rows below give T cell receptor beta chains drawn from one sample of a study of cytomegalovirus exposure and HLA in healthy donors. This table comes from immunoSEQ multiplex PCR, and its TCRdb copy is limited to in-frame clones, with some not included. Of roughly 250,000 clones listed, approximately 80% are singletons. The sample comprised PBMCs. These receptors originate from a girl aged 2 to 10 in good health and CMV-seronegative. Each CDR3 is given with its conserved first and last residue. Each record gives: J gene, clone size, D gene, V gene, CDR3 DNA, CDR3 protein. A D gene is named only where the DNA matches it firmly. For some rows the clone size is stated as once, few or many, or as a class when expanded; others skip it.

>TRBJ2-3|-|TRBD1|TRBV4-2
TGTGCCAGCAGCCCCAAGACAGGGGGTCTCACAAAAGATACGCAGTATTTT
CASSPKTGGLTKDTQYF
>TRBJ2-1|few|-|TRBV2
TGTGCCAGCAGCGGGAAGGGACACTACAATGAGCAGTTCTTC
CASSGKGHYNEQFF
>TRBJ1-4|once|TRBD1|TRBV2
TGTGCCAGCAGCTTCACAGGGGAGAGAAATGAAAAACTGTTTTTT
CASSFTGERNEKLFF
>TRBJ1-6|-|-|TRBV7-9
TGTGCCAGCAGCTTTTTCGGGAATTCACCCCTCCACTTT
CASSFFGNSPLHF
>TRBJ2-1|-|TRBD2|TRBV19
TGTGCCAGTAGTATAGGTCCTAGCGGGGAGCAGTTCTTC
CASSIGPSGEQFF
>TRBJ2-7|-|-|TRBV27
TGTGCCAGCAGTACCGGTTACGAGCAGTACTTC
CASSTGYEQYF
>TRBJ2-2|-|TRBD2|TRBV5-4
TGTACCAGCAGCTCCGGACTAGCGGGGGGTGGCGGGGAGCTGTTTTTT
CTSSSGLAGGGGELFF
>TRBJ2-1|-|-|TRBV6-5
TGTGCCAGCAGTTACCGCTGGACAGCCTACAATGAGCAGTTCTTC
CASSYRWTAYNEQFF
>TRBJ1-1|-|-|TRBV7-3
TGTGCCAGCAGCTTAACGAGGGACACTGAAGCTTTCTTT
CASSLTRDTEAFF
>TRBJ2-3|-|TRBD2|TRBV27
TGTGCCAGCAGTTTAACCCACCCGAGCGGGGGGGCCTTTAGGAGCACAGATACGCAGTATTTT
CASSLTHPSGGAFRSTDTQYF